This T cell receptor (beta chain) stems from a study of T-cell reconstitution after alpha-beta-depleted transplantation in children. This CDR3 has 15 amino acids. Germline values: CDR1 SGHTA, CDR2 FQGNSA. Trimming shortened V by 5 bases and J by 4 bases, and 17 bases separated the two germline ends. This clonotype has only a few counts. A TCRbeta library incorporating unique molecular identifiers was prepared. TCRdb recomputed calls from the PCR reads with MiXCR, one row per CDR3 protein. The top ten clones hold 3.3% of a sample with 450,000 to 600,000 distinct CDR3 sequences, about 16% of them seen once.

This TCR derives from a human donor who donated a stem cell graft to a child with acute lymphoblastic leukemia. Source: PBMCs from the stem cell graft donor, taken from the stem cell graft. The chain recombines TRBV7-2 with TRBJ1-2, with TRBD1 as a possible D gene (6 bases). The CDR3: CASSEADRLSYGYTF. The CDR3 DNA reads as TGTGCCAGCAGCGAGGCTGACAGGCTGAGCTATGGCTACACCTTC.